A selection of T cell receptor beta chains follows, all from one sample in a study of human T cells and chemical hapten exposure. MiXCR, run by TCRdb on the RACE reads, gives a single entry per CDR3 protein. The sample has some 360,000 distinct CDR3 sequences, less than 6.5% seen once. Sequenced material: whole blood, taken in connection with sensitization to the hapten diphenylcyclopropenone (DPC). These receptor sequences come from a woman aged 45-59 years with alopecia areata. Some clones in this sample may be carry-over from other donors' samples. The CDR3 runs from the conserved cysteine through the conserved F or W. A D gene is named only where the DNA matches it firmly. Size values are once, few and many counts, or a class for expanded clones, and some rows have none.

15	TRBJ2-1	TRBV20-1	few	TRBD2	TGCAGTGCTAGCTTAAGGGGACTAGCGCCCCATGAGCAGTTCTTC	CSASLRGLAPHEQFF
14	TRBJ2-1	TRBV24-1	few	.	TGTGCCACCAGTGATAATCTGGGGGGCAATGAGCAGTTCTTC	CATSDNLGGNEQFF
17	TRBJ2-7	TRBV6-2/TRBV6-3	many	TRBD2	TGTGCCAGCAGTTACTCCTGGGTAGCGGGAAGGACCTACGAGCAGTACTTC	CASSYSWVAGRTYEQYF
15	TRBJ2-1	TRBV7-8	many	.	TGTGCCAGCAGCGCTAGACTGGCAACGTACAATGAGCAGTTCTTC	CASSARLATYNEQFF
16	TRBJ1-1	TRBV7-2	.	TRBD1	TGTGCCAGCAGCCCCCAAATTCGACAGGGTGGCGCTGAAGCTTTCTTT	CASSPQIRQGGAEAFF
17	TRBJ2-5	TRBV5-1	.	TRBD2	TGCGCCAGCAGCTTGGCCTTAGCGGGGGGGCCACAAGAGACCCAGTACTTC	CASSLALAGGPQETQYF
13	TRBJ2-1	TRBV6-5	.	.	TGTGCCAGCAGTTACTCCGGACCAAGGGAGCAGTTCTTC	CASSYSGPREQFF
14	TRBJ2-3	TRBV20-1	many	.	TGCAGTGCTAGAGAAGGTAGTAGCACAGATACGCAGTATTTT	CSAREGSSTDTQYF
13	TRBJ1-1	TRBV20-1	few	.	TGCAGTGCTAGAGGGGTCCGGGACACTGAAGCTTTCTTT	CSARGVRDTEAFF
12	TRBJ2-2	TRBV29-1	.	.	TGCAGCGTTTTGGCCTACACCGGGGAGCTGTTTTTT	CSVLAYTGELFF
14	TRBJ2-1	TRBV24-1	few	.	TGTGCCACCAGTGATTTGTCGAGCAGGGGTGTCCAGTTCTTC	CATSDLSSRGVQFF
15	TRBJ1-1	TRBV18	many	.	TGTGCCAGCTCTCTTTCCCCGGGGATGAACACTGAAGCTTTCTTT	CASSLSPGMNTEAFF
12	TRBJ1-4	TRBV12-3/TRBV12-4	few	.	TGTGCCAGCAGTTTTCTTCGGGAAAAACTGTTTTTT	CASSFLREKLFF
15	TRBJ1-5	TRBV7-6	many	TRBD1	TGTGCCAGCAGCACCGGAGACAGGGGCAATCAGCCCCAGCATTTT	CASSTGDRGNQPQHF
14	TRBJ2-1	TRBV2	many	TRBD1	TGTGCCAGCAGTGAAAACAGGGGATACAATGAGCAGTTCTTC	CASSENRGYNEQFF
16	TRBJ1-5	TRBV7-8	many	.	TGTGCCAGCAGCTTAAGCGGGTCAGGTATCGATCAGCCCCAGCATTTT	CASSLSGSGIDQPQHF
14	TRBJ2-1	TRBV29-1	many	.	TGCAGCGTTGAAAAGGGTATAGGAGACAATGAGCAGTTCTTC	CSVEKGIGDNEQFF
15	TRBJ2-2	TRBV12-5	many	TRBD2	TGTGCTAGTGGTTTAATAGCGGGAGACACCGGGGAGCTGTTTTTT	CASGLIAGDTGELFF
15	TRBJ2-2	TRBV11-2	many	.	TGTGCCAGCAGCTCCGGGACGGTGAACACCGGGGAGCTGTTTTTT	CASSSGTVNTGELFF
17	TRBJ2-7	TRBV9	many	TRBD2	TGTGCCAGCAGCGTAGGGGCTAGCGGGACAAGCTCCTACGAGCAGTACTTC	CASSVGASGTSSYEQYF
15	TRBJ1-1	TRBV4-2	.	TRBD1	TGTGCCAGCAGCCAAGTCCCTGACAGGGAGGTTGAAGCTTTCTTT	CASSQVPDREVEAFF
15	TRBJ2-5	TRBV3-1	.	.	TGTGCCAGCAGCCAGCCCGACTGGTACCAAGAGACCCAGTACTTC	CASSQPDWYQETQYF
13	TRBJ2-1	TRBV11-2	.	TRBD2	TGTGCCAGCAGCTTTCCGGGAGGGTCCGGGCAGTTCTTC	CASSFPGGSGQFF
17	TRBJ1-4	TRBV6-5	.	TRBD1	TGTGCCAGCAGTTACTCGAGGGACAGCGGGCCAAATGAAAAACTGTTTTTT	CASSYSRDSGPNEKLFF
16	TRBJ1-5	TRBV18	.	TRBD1	TGTGCCAGCTCACCCGACAGGGGTAGCAGCAATCAGCCCCAGCATTTT	CASSPDRGSSNQPQHF
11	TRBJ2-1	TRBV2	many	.	TGTGCCAGCAGCCGAGGATATGAGCAGTTCTTC	CASSRGYEQFF
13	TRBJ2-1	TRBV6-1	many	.	TGTGCCAGCAGTGCCCAGGGGGGAAATGAGCAGTTCTTC	CASSAQGGNEQFF
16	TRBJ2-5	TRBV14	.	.	TGTGCCAGCAGCCAACCGGAATACTCTACACATATAACCCAGTACTTC	CASSQPEYSTHITQYF
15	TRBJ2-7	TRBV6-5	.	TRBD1	TGTGCCAGCAGTAGTCTCGGGACAGCTACCTACGAGCAGTACTTC	CASSSLGTATYEQYF
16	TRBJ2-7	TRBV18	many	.	TGTGCCAGCTCACGTGGGACTACAGGGCGTCAGCACGAGCAGTACTTC	CASSRGTTGRQHEQYF
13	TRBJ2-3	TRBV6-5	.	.	TGTGCCAGCAGTAACCACTTCACAGATACGCAGTATTTT	CASSNHFTDTQYF
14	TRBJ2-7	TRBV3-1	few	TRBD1	TGTGCCAGCAGACTCTCGGAAGGGGGCCACGAGCAGTACTTC	CASRLSEGGHEQYF
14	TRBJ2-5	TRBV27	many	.	TGTGCCAGCTCCCTCCGTGGGCCGGGGGAGACCCAGTACTTC	CASSLRGPGETQYF
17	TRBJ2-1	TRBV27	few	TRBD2	TGTGCCAGCAGTACGCCTACTAGCGGGGGGACGAACAATGAGCAGTTCTTC	CASSTPTSGGTNNEQFF
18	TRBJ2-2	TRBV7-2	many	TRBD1	TGTGCCAGCAGCTTATACGTTCCAAGGACAGGGCGAACCGGGGAGCTGTTTTTT	CASSLYVPRTGRTGELFF
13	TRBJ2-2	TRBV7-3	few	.	TGTGCCAGCAGCTTACAGGGGTCCGGGGAGCTGTTTTTT	CASSLQGSGELFF
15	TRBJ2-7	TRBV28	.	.	TGTGCCAGCAGTCTAGACAGGCATCCCTCCTACGAGCAGTACTTC	CASSLDRHPSYEQYF
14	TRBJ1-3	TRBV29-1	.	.	TGCAGCGTTGAAAAGGGGGGCTCTGGAATCACCATATATTTT	CSVEKGGSGITIYF
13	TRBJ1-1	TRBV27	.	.	TGTGCCAGCAAAGTGGAGAAGAACACTGAAGCTTTCTTT	CASKVEKNTEAFF
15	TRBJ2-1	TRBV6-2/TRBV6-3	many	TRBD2	TGTGCCAGCAGGGACCCCGGGACTACGGACAATGAGCAGTTCTTC	CASRDPGTTDNEQFF
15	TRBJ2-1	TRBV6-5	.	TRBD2	TGTGCCAGCAGCCCCCCGCTAGCGGGGAACAGTGAGCAGTTCTTC	CASSPPLAGNSEQFF
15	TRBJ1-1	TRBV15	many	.	TGTGCCACCAGCAGAGATAGGGTTAGAGCGACTGAAGCTTTCTTT	CATSRDRVRATEAFF
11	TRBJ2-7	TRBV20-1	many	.	TGCAGTGCTAGACCGTTCCACGAGCAGTACTTC	CSARPFHEQYF
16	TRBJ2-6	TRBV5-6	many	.	TGTGCCAGCAGCCCAAACGCGGGGCCCGGGGCCAACGTCCTGACTTTC	CASSPNAGPGANVLTF
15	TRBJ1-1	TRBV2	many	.	TGTGCCAGCAGTGAAGCGGGGGCGCCGAGGACTGAAGCTTTCTTT	CASSEAGAPRTEAFF
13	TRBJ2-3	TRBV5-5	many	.	TGTGCCAGCAGCCGGGACATTACAGATACGCAGTATTTT	CASSRDITDTQYF
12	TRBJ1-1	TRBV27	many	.	TGTGCCAGCAGCAGGACGAACACTGAAGCTTTCTTT	CASSRTNTEAFF
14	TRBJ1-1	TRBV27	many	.	TGTGCCAGCAGTTTACCCGGGGCATACACTGAAGCTTTCTTT	CASSLPGAYTEAFF
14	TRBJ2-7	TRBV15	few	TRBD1	TGTGCCACCAGCTCTCCGGGACAGGCATACGAGCAGTACTTC	CATSSPGQAYEQYF
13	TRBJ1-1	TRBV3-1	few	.	TGTGCCAGCAATACAGGGCTGAACACTGAAGCTTTCTTT	CASNTGLNTEAFF
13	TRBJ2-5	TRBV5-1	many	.	TGCGCCAGCAGCCCAGGGAGCGGGGAGACCCAGTACTTC	CASSPGSGETQYF
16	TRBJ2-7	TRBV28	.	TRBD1	TGTGCCAGCAAGGGACAGGGTCTATATTTTTCCTACGAGCAGTACTTC	CASKGQGLYFSYEQYF
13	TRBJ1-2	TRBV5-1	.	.	TGCGCCAGCAGCGTCGGGGATAACTATGGCTACACCTTC	CASSVGDNYGYTF
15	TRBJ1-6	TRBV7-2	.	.	TGTGCCAGCAGCTTAGAGACAGACTATAATTCACCCCTCCACTTT	CASSLETDYNSPLHF
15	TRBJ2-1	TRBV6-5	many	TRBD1	TGTGCCAGCAGCCCCACAGGGGGGACCTACAATGAGCAGTTCTTC	CASSPTGGTYNEQFF